One and the same sample provided the 2 T cell receptor beta chains below, sequenced in a study of T cell changes during pregnancy in multiple sclerosis. Generated by immunoSEQ multiplex PCR, the TCRdb table keeps only in-frame clones and is missing some. The sample includes around 50,000 clones, 95% seen only once; the top ten take 5.9%. The material sequenced was CD8+ T cells from peripheral blood mononuclear cells, taken in the first trimester of pregnancy. All receptors come from a female donor with multiple sclerosis, enrolled in a pregnancy study.

This clone is labeled medium-sized. The rearrangement joins TRBV6-1 to TRBJ2-3; 12 bases fit TRBD1. V was pared by 3 bases and J by 4 bases, with 2 bases of the junction left unmatched. Germline V gene data show CDR1 as MNHNS and CDR2 as SASEGT. The CDR3 contains 15 residues. The CDR3: CASSEGQGAPDTQYF. CDR3 nucleotides: TGTGCCAGCAGTGAGGGACAGGGGGCTCCAGATACGCAGTATTTT.

The V gene is TRBV9, the J gene TRBJ1-2; weak D call: TRBD1 (6 bases). The V gene lost 3 bases and the J gene lost 3 bases, with 12 bases spanning the gap. CDR1 and CDR2 (germline): SGDLS, YYNGEE. The CDR3 consists of 14 residues. CDR3 sequence reads: CASSATGYDYGYTF. Written as DNA, the CDR3 is TGTGCCAGCAGCGCCACAGGGTATGACTATGGCTACACCTTC.